The rows below give T cell receptor beta chains drawn from one sample of a study of T cells in Graves' hyperthyroidism and ophthalmopathy. TCRdb recomputed calls from the multiplex PCR reads with MiXCR, one row per CDR3 protein. Of more than 550,000 distinct CDR3 sequences listed, 45% are singletons. The sample consisted of peripheral blood or thyroid tissue (not recorded which). The receptors derive from an adult man with Graves' disease, either hyperthyroidism or ophthalmopathy (not recorded which). CDR3s include the opening cysteine and the closing phenylalanine or tryptophan. The order of the fields is V gene, J gene, clone size, D gene, CDR3 DNA, CDR3 protein. A D gene is named only where the DNA matches it firmly. Not every row has a clone size; where given, it reads once, few, many or a size class.

TRBV10-3	TRBJ1-1	many	.	TGTGCCATCAGTGAGGGCGGTGAAGCTTTCTTT	CAISEGGEAFF
TRBV2	TRBJ1-4	many	.	TGTGCCAGCAGTGCTTTCGGTGGGGGATTTCGTGAAAAACTGTTTTTT	CASSAFGGGFREKLFF
TRBV19	TRBJ1-5	few	TRBD1	TGTGCCAGTATCCAGACAGGGCAAATTAGCAATCAGCCCCAGCATTTT	CASIQTGQISNQPQHF
TRBV7-2	TRBJ2-7	few	TRBD2	TGTGCCAGCAGGAGGGGACTAGCGGGAGGATACGAGCAGTACTTC	CASRRGLAGGYEQYF
TRBV25-1	TRBJ1-5	.	.	TGTGCCAGCCAGTCCGGTGGACAGCCCCAGCATTTT	CASQSGGQPQHF
TRBV7-6	TRBJ2-3	.	.	TGTGCCAGCAGTTCTAGACGTAGCACAGATACGCAGTATTTT	CASSSRRSTDTQYF
TRBV6-5	TRBJ1-2	many	.	TGTGCCAGCACGGCGGGATCATATGGCTACACCTTC	CASTAGSYGYTF
TRBV7-9	TRBJ1-6	many	.	TGTGCCAGCAACTCAGGTCTTGAGGGGACACCCCTCCACTTT	CASNSGLEGTPLHF
TRBV2	TRBJ1-4	.	.	TGTGCCAGCAGGGACAGCCGGGAAAAACTGTTTTTT	CASRDSREKLFF
TRBV24-1	TRBJ2-5	many	.	TGTGCCACCAGTGATTGGGGACCCGGGACAACTCAAGAGACCCAGTACTTC	CATSDWGPGTTQETQYF
TRBV10-2	TRBJ1-4	.	.	TGCGCCAGCAGTGTTAGGGCGGGGGCCGGGGAAAAACTGTTTTTT	CASSVRAGAGEKLFF
TRBV2	TRBJ2-5	many	.	TGTGCCAGCAGTGCCGCCAGAACTGTCCAAGAGACCCAGTACTTC	CASSAARTVQETQYF
TRBV25-1	TRBJ1-6	.	.	TGTGCTAGAGTGGGGGGCCAGGGACGCTCACCCCTCCACTTT	CARVGGQGRSPLHF
TRBV7-6	TRBJ2-5	many	TRBD1	TGTGCCAGCAGCTTAGGTTGGACAGGGCAAGAGACCCAGTACTTC	CASSLGWTGQETQYF
TRBV11-2	TRBJ2-7	.	TRBD1	TGTGCCAGCAGTGCCGTGGGACAGGGGGCCTACGAGCAGTACTTC	CASSAVGQGAYEQYF
TRBV20-1	TRBJ1-5	.	.	TGCAGTGCTAGCCGGGAGTCCAGTCAGCCCCAGCATTTT	CSASRESSQPQHF
TRBV20-1	TRBJ1-1	.	.	TGCAGTGCCCACCCGGGGCTGGTGAGGAAGACTGAAGCTTTCTTT	CSAHPGLVRKTEAFF
TRBV6-5	TRBJ2-7	few	.	TGTGCCAGCAACGGGGGTGGGGGGCCCTACGAGCAGTACTTC	CASNGGGGPYEQYF
TRBV7-9	TRBJ2-5	.	.	TGTGCCAGCAGGGGTTTGATCCGAGAGACCCAGTACTTC	CASRGLIRETQYF
TRBV6-2/TRBV6-3	TRBJ1-4	few	.	TGTGCCAGCAGTTCCCCACGGGGGCCGACTAATGAAAAACTGTTTTTT	CASSSPRGPTNEKLFF
TRBV10-3	TRBJ2-5	.	TRBD2	TGTGCCATCAGTGGGGGACTAGCGGGGACGGAGACCCAGTACTTC	CAISGGLAGTETQYF
TRBV7-6	TRBJ2-7	.	TRBD2	TGTGCCAGCAGCCCCTTGACTAGCGGGGGCTCCTACGAGCAGTACTTC	CASSPLTSGGSYEQYF
TRBV7-9	TRBJ1-1	.	.	TGTGCCAGCAGCCACGAGACAGCGAACACTGAAGCTTTCTTT	CASSHETANTEAFF
TRBV25-1	TRBJ2-7	.	.	TGTGCCAGCAGTGAAAAGGCGGACCCCACGTACTCCTACGAGCAGTACTTC	CASSEKADPTYSYEQYF
TRBV15	TRBJ2-7	many	.	TGTGCCACCAGCAGAGATCTAGACCTTTCCTACGAGCAGTACTTC	CATSRDLDLSYEQYF
TRBV15	TRBJ2-7	.	TRBD1	TGTGCCACCAGCAGAGATGTGGGGACAGGGGTTATGCAGTACTTC	CATSRDVGTGVMQYF